This TCR beta chain originates from a study of regulatory T cells in long-lasting Graves disease. Study-wide results and limits: Persistent disease preferred TRBV28, TRBJ1-2 and TRBJ2-5.

Germline values: CDR1 DFQATT, CDR2 SNEGSKA (reference sequence). V lost 4 bases and J 7 bases, leaving 13 bases between the germline ends. This CDR3 has 12 amino acids. Time point here: newly diagnosed GD, antithyroid drugs for less than 3 months. The TCR library was made from RNA that had been extracted from PBMCs in TRIzol. Library construction for TCR beta used iRepertoire HTBI primers and Arm-PCR of CDR3 regions. TCRdb independently ran MiXCR on the multiplex PCR reads; one entry per CDR3 protein. The sample consists of around 250,000 distinct CDR3 sequences, 15% to 20% of them appearing once. This clonotype was detected ten times or more. Its antigen is not known. These data also formed part of another study, on T cells in Graves' hyperthyroidism and ophthalmopathy. That work contributes: First-round RT-PCR with HTBI primers amplified the TCR CDR3 region.

The rearrangement joins TRBV20-1 to TRBJ1-1; no definite D call. The sample was peripheral blood mononuclear cells (PBMCs), taken at new diagnosis, from a patient treated with antithyroid drugs. The source is a woman under 40 with Graves disease. The CDR3 sequence: CSANRQDLEAFF. DNA of the CDR3: TGCAGTGCTAATCGCCAGGACCTTGAAGCTTTCTTT.